The rows below give T cell receptor beta chains drawn from one sample of a study of shared clonotypes between healthy human individuals. Repertoires were generated with immunoSEQ multiplex PCR, while TCRdb's copy carries only in-frame clones and drops some. The sample has around 2,100,000 clones, about 95% seen once; the top ten hold approximately 1.2%. Sequencing input: naive CD8+ T cells sorted from blood. The receptors were gathered from a man between 18 and 35 years old in good health. CDR3s include the opening cysteine and the closing phenylalanine or tryptophan. A D gene is named only where the DNA matches it firmly. The size field is filled for only some rows; it gives once, few, many or a size class.

V	D	size	J	DNA	CDR3
TRBV29-1	-	-	TRBJ2-7	TGCAGCGTTGAAGGACTTACGGGTACAAACTACGAGCAGTACTTC	CSVEGLTGTNYEQYF
TRBV5-6	-	-	TRBJ1-6	TGTGCCAGCAGCTTAGGCAGGGCCTATAATTCACCCCTCCACTTT	CASSLGRAYNSPLHF
TRBV13	-	-	TRBJ1-2	TGTGCCAGCAGCTCCAGCCTCGACCGGCCCTATGGCTACACCTTC	CASSSSLDRPYGYTF
TRBV28	-	-	TRBJ1-1	TGTGCCAGCAGATATTCGAATGAAGCTTTCTTT	CASRYSNEAFF
TRBV27	-	-	TRBJ2-7	TGTGCCAGCCACAACCATGGGGCAGAGCAGTACTTC	CASHNHGAEQYF
TRBV28	TRBD2	-	TRBJ2-3	TGTGCCAGCAGTTCTAACCCTAGCGGGGGGGTCCCCCTTAGCACAGATACGCAGTATTTT	CASSSNPSGGVPLSTDTQYF
TRBV9	TRBD1	-	TRBJ2-7	TGTGCCAGCAGCCCCCTGACAGGGATCTCCTACGAGCAGTACTTC	CASSPLTGISYEQYF
TRBV13	TRBD1	once	TRBJ2-7	TGTGCCAGCAGCTTAGGGGGACAGGGTGTCTACGAGCAGTACTTC	CASSLGGQGVYEQYF
TRBV9	-	-	TRBJ1-2	TGTGCCAGCAGCGTACAGGGGTATGGCTACACCTTC	CASSVQGYGYTF
TRBV6-5	-	-	TRBJ2-7	TGTGCCAGCAGCCTACGCCCCAATTACGAGCAGTACTTC	CASSLRPNYEQYF
TRBV19	-	-	TRBJ2-1	TGTGCCAGTAGTTCCTCGGAGGTCTTCCAGTTCTTC	CASSSSEVFQFF
TRBV5-5	-	once	TRBJ2-3	TGTGCCAGCAGCTTGGCTAAGGGGGAGGGAACAGATACGCAGTATTTT	CASSLAKGEGTDTQYF
TRBV18	-	once	TRBJ1-6	TGTGCCAGCTCACCACTGGATGGACTAATATCACCCCTCCACTTT	CASSPLDGLISPLHF
TRBV28	TRBD1	-	TRBJ1-2	TGTGCCAGCAGTTTGATGGGACAGGGCCCTCTAAGTGGCTACACCTTC	CASSLMGQGPLSGYTF
TRBV7-9	-	-	TRBJ1-1	TGTGCCAGCAGCCTATTGGCAGCCAACACTGAAGCTTTCTTT	CASSLLAANTEAFF
TRBV7-9	-	-	TRBJ1-1	TGTGCCAGCAGCTTAGCGCAAGGAGGGGCCACTGAAGCTTTCTTT	CASSLAQGGATEAFF
TRBV11-2	-	once	TRBJ2-3	TGTGCCAGCAGCCCGGGGGCGGGCGATACGCAGTATTTT	CASSPGAGDTQYF
TRBV4-1	-	-	TRBJ2-1	TGCGCCAGCAGCCCTGGGAAGAGCTCCAATGAGCAGTTCTTC	CASSPGKSSNEQFF
TRBV13	-	-	TRBJ2-7	TGTGCCAGCAGCCTGGGACAAGGGGACTACGAGCAGTACTTC	CASSLGQGDYEQYF
TRBV15	-	-	TRBJ2-1	TGTGCCACCAGCAGAGGCGCGACTGTTCTGAACAATGAGCAGTTCTTC	CATSRGATVLNNEQFF
TRBV30	-	-	TRBJ2-2	TGTGCCTGGAGTCCCGGGGGCGGGGAGCTGTTTTTT	CAWSPGGGELFF
TRBV15	-	-	TRBJ1-5	TGTGCCACCAGCAGAGACCGGGGTATTGGACAGCCCCAGCATTTT	CATSRDRGIGQPQHF
TRBV7-9	-	-	TRBJ1-1	TGTGCCAGCAGCTTAGCTTACGTAGCTGAAGCTTTCTTT	CASSLAYVAEAFF
TRBV5-6	TRBD1	-	TRBJ1-6	TGTGCCAGCAGCTCGCTCCGACAGGGGCAGAATTCACCCCTCCACTTT	CASSSLRQGQNSPLHF
TRBV6-5	TRBD2	-	TRBJ2-3	TGTGCCAGCAGTCGGACTAGCGGGGGAGGGGATACGCAGTATTTT	CASSRTSGGGDTQYF
TRBV5-6	-	-	TRBJ2-1	TGTGCCAGCAGCTGGGACTTCAATGAGCAGTTCTTC	CASSWDFNEQFF
TRBV6-6	TRBD1	-	TRBJ1-4	TGTGCCAGCAGCTTGACAGGGTCTAATGAAAAACTGTTTTTT	CASSLTGSNEKLFF
TRBV28	-	-	TRBJ2-2	TGTGCCAGCAGGCCGATTCTAGAAAACACCGGGGAGCTGTTTTTT	CASRPILENTGELFF
TRBV6-5	TRBD2	-	TRBJ2-7	TGTGCCAGCAGTTACTTCACGGCGGGAGTCACCTACGAGCAGTACTTC	CASSYFTAGVTYEQYF
TRBV13	TRBD1	once	TRBJ1-1	TGTGCCAGCAGCCCTCAGGGACAGGGTAACACTGAAGCTTTCTTT	CASSPQGQGNTEAFF
TRBV30	-	-	TRBJ2-5	TGTTCCATAGGAACAGAAAATCAAGAGACCCAGTACTTC	CSIGTENQETQYF
TRBV7-2	-	-	TRBJ1-6	TGTGCCAGCACCCCTTACCTATATAATTCACCCCTCCACTTT	CASTPYLYNSPLHF
TRBV30	-	-	TRBJ2-7	TGTGCCTGGAGGCCCCCCGACCAGGGATACTACGAGCAGTACTTC	CAWRPPDQGYYEQYF
TRBV29-1	-	-	TRBJ2-7	TGCAGCGTTTCTCCCTTCTTCTCCTACGAGCAGTACTTC	CSVSPFFSYEQYF
TRBV6-5	TRBD1	-	TRBJ2-2	TGTGCCAGCACCCCAGACAGGGGTGGGGAGCTGTTTTTT	CASTPDRGGELFF
TRBV6-5	-	-	TRBJ1-5	TGTGCCAGCAGTACTACAGGGTATAGCAATCAGCCCCAGCATTTT	CASSTTGYSNQPQHF
TRBV7-6	TRBD1	-	TRBJ2-7	TGTGCCAGCAGCTCCGGGACAGGGGGCTTCTGGGAGCAGTACTTC	CASSSGTGGFWEQYF
TRBV7-9	-	-	TRBJ2-2	TGTGCCAGCAGCTTAGCGTGGGGTGACGACGAGCTGTTTTTT	CASSLAWGDDELFF
TRBV7-2	TRBD1	-	TRBJ2-7	TGTGCCAGCAGGGGGACAGGGCTGGACGAGCAGTACTTC	CASRGTGLDEQYF
TRBV27	-	-	TRBJ2-3	TGTGCCAGCAGTCTAGACCACACAGATACGCAGTATTTT	CASSLDHTDTQYF
TRBV6-6	TRBD1	-	TRBJ2-1	TGTGCCAGCAGTTACGCTGGACAGGGGTTGTACAATGAGCAGTTCTTC	CASSYAGQGLYNEQFF
TRBV6-1	TRBD2	-	TRBJ2-7	TGTGCCAGCAGGTGGGAGGGGTCCTACGAGCAGTACTTC	CASRWEGSYEQYF
TRBV6-5	-	-	TRBJ2-6	TGTGCCAGCAGTTACTCCCCAGGAACTGGGGCCAACGTCCTGACTTTC	CASSYSPGTGANVLTF
TRBV6-5	TRBD1	-	TRBJ2-7	TGTGCCAGCAGTTCAGGACAGGGATTTTCCTCCTACGAGCAGTACTTC	CASSSGQGFSSYEQYF
TRBV27	TRBD1	-	TRBJ2-7	TGTGCCAGCAGTAACAGGGGAACCTACTACGAGCAGTACTTC	CASSNRGTYYEQYF
TRBV7-9	TRBD2	-	TRBJ2-1	TGTGCCAGCAGCTTAAAGCTAGCGGGGAAAGTCGATGAGCAGTTCTTC	CASSLKLAGKVDEQFF
TRBV5-5	TRBD2	once	TRBJ2-7	TGTGCCAGCAGCCGGACTAGCGGGAGTTCCGAGCAGTACTTC	CASSRTSGSSEQYF
TRBV10-3	-	-	TRBJ1-6	TGTGCCATCAGCGAAATTGATAATTCACCCCTCCACTTT	CAISEIDNSPLHF
TRBV7-9	TRBD1	-	TRBJ1-6	TGTGCCAGCAGCTTAGCGGACAGGGGCCGGTCACCCCTCCACTTT	CASSLADRGRSPLHF
TRBV27	-	-	TRBJ1-2	TGTGCCAGCAGTTTCGACAGGCTAGCTAACTATGGCTACACCTTC	CASSFDRLANYGYTF
TRBV7-9	TRBD1	-	TRBJ2-7	TGTGCCAGCAGCTTAGCGGGACAGGGCACCTACGAGCAGTACTTC	CASSLAGQGTYEQYF
TRBV28	TRBD1	-	TRBJ2-2	TGTGCCAGCAGTTTAGAGGGGGCTGGTAAGGCCGGGGAGCTGTTTTTT	CASSLEGAGKAGELFF
TRBV18	TRBD1	-	TRBJ2-3	TGTGCCAGCTCACCTTGGACAGGGAGCACAGATACGCAGTATTTT	CASSPWTGSTDTQYF
TRBV7-9	-	once	TRBJ1-4	TGTGCCAGCAGCGAATCAGACTGGGCTAATAATGAAAAACTGTTTTTT	CASSESDWANNEKLFF
TRBV11-2	TRBD2	once	TRBJ2-5	TGTGCCAGCAGCCCCGGACTAGCTACGGTTGAGACCCAGTACTTC	CASSPGLATVETQYF